Below are 8 T cell receptor beta chains sequenced from a single sample in a study of spatial heterogeneity in lung cancer. Which antigens these TCRs recognize remains unknown. Sample time point: sample taken at primary tumor resection. Study results and limitations: Tumors with more nonsynonymous mutations had more expanded intratumoral alpha and beta TCRs.

TCRdb itself ran the 5' RACE reads through MiXCR, one entry per CDR3 protein. Of several thousand distinct CDR3 sequences in the sample, about 15% were seen once. Sequenced here: lung tumor tissue, sampled at surgery. The receptors stem from a female donor with early-stage non-small cell lung cancer.

This clonotype was picked up a small number of times. In a library made to pick up alpha chains, this beta chain is a stray read with a size that means little. V is TRBV28 and J is TRBJ1-2, with a possible D match to TRBD1 (6 bases). The length of the CDR3 is 14 residues. CDR1 MDHEN and CDR2 SYDVKM come from the germline V gene. V was shortened by 3 bases and J by 7 bases, with 15 bases between the two germline ends. The CDR3 bases are TGTGCCAGCAGTTTCCCTGGCTGGGGGGCTGGCTACACCTTC. Amino acids: CASSFPGWGAGYTF.

This clonotype is medium-sized in the sample. For a library built for alpha chains, this beta chain is a stray read; little rests on its size. V and J are TRBV5-1 and TRBJ1-1, with 8 nucleotides matching TRBD1. From germline, CDR1 is SGHRS and CDR2 YFSETQ. CDR3 length equals 16 residues. The J segment lost 0 bases and the V segment lost 6 bases, leaving 10 bases of the junction unmatched. The CDR3 is CASTGTGGSVNTEAFF. As DNA, the CDR3 is TGCGCCAGCACCGGGACAGGAGGATCAGTGAACACTGAAGCTTTCTTT.

Comment on this clonotype: A library prepared for alpha chains yielded this beta chain as an off-target read; its size is of little meaning. The chain joins TRBV3-1 to TRBJ2-7, with TRBD2 matching over 13 bases. V lost 2 bases to trimming and J lost 3 bases; unmatched junction nucleotides: 1. Germline values: CDR1 LGHDT, CDR2 YNNKEL (reference sequence). There are 15 residues in the CDR3. The CDR3 protein is CASSQRTSGSYEQYF. CDR3 in DNA: TGTGCCAGCAGCCAACGGACTAGCGGGAGCTACGAGCAGTACTTC.

In regard to this clonotype: Since it is a stray read in a library aimed at alpha chains, this beta chain has a size that is not meaningful. The rearrangement joins TRBV12-3 or TRBV12-4 to TRBJ1-6, with TRBD1 as a possible D gene (5 bases). V was clipped by 5 bases and J by 19 bases, with 27 bases between them. The CDR3 length is 15 residues. The CDR3 DNA reads as TGTGCCAGCAGTACACGGGGCAGCTATAATTCACCCCCTCACTTT. Its translation: CASSTRGSYNSPPHF.

Note on this clonotype: This beta chain is an unintended read in a library built for alpha chains; its size means little. This chain connects TRBV3-1 to TRBJ1-6; 7 nucleotides align to TRBD1. The CDR3 length is 15 residues. Trimming at V came to 0 bases and at J to 10 bases, leaving 6 bases not matched to a gene. CDR1 and CDR2 from the germline V gene are LGHDT and YNNKEL (reference sequence). CDR3 bases: TGTGCCAGCAGCCAAGACCTCAGGGGGAGGTCACCCCTCCACTTT. It yields the protein CASSQDLRGRSPLHF.

Worth noting for this clonotype: This beta chain is a stray sequence in a library constructed for alpha chains; its clone size is not meaningful. This chain joins TRBV6-2 or TRBV6-3 and TRBJ2-5; unclear D gene. The V and J ends lost 5 bases and 5 bases respectively, with 9 bases between them. Germline CDR1 reads MNHEY; CDR2 reads SVGEGT. The CDR3 loop spans 12 amino acids. CDR3 sequence reads: CASSPFQETQYF. The CDR3 DNA sequence: TGTGCCAGCAGTCCGTTCCAGGAGACCCAGTACTTC.

As for this clonotype: This beta chain is an unintended read in a library built for alpha chains; its size means little. The V call is TRBV11-2, the J call TRBJ2-5, with D maybe TRBD1 (6 bases). Trimming took off 2 bases at V and 4 bases at J, with 8 bases between the two ends. CDR1 SGHAT and CDR2 FQNNGV come from the germline V gene. The CDR3 covers 13 residues. The CDR3 DNA reads as TGTGCCAGCAGCTTATCAGGGGCAGAGACCCAGTACTTC. Its protein product is CASSLSGAETQYF.

This clonotype was observed at least ten times. Since it is a stray read in a library aimed at alpha chains, this beta chain has a size that is not meaningful. The J gene is TRBJ2-7, the V gene TRBV19; D gene uncertain. Trimming removed 3 bases from V and 5 bases from J, with 8 bases in between. Germline-derived CDR1 and CDR2 are LNHDA and SQIVND (reference sequence). CDR3 length equals 12 residues. As DNA, the CDR3 is TGTGCCAGTAGTATGATGGGAAACGAGCAGTACTTC. Translated, it gives CASSMMGNEQYF.